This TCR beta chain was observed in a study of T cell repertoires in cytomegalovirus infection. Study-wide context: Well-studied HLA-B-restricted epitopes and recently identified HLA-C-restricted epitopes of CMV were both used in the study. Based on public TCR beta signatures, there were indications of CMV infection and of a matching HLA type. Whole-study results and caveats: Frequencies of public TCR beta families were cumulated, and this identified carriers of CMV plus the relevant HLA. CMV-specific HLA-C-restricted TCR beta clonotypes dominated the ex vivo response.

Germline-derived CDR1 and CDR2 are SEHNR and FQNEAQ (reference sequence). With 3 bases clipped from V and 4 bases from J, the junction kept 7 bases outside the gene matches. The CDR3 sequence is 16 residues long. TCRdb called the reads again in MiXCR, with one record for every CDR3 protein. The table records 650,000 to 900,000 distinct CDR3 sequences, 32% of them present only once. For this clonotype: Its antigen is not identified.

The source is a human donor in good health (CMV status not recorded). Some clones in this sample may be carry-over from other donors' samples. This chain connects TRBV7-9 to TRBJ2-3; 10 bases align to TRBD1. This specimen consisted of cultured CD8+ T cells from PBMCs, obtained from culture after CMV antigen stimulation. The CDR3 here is CASSLAGTGDADTQYF. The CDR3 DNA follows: TGTGCCAGCAGCTTGGCCGGGACAGGGGATGCAGATACGCAGTATTTT.